This T cell receptor (beta chain) was sequenced for a study of CD8 T cells in ankylosing spondylitis. As concerns this clonotype: What it binds is unknown.

Overall study findings and caveats: Ankylosing spondylitis blood appeared to carry a characteristic TCR beta motif of roughly eight highly homologous variants. CD8+ by phenotype, disease-linked clones were relatively rare in peripheral blood.

Quantitative molecular-barcoded 5'-RACE generated the TCR beta libraries. TCRdb ran MiXCR on the 5' RACE reads and lists one entry per CDR3 protein. The sample contains 300,000 to 350,000 distinct CDR3 sequences, about 15% of which appear only once. V lost 6 bases, J lost 2 bases, and 9 bases lay in between. There are 12 residues in the CDR3. Germline loops: CDR1 DFQATT, CDR2 SNEGSKA (reference sequence). The clonotype was recovered from a male donor with ankylosing spondylitis or in good health (not recorded which). The chain combines TRBV20-1 with TRBJ2-3; no reliable D call. The material sequenced was blood, either unsorted or a sorted T cell fraction (not recorded which). Here the CDR3 reads CSASADTDTQYF. DNA of the CDR3: TGCAGTGCCTCGGCGGACACAGATACGCAGTATTTT.